These 6 T cell receptor beta chains came from one sample sequenced in a study of shared T cell receptors in the human thymus. Generated by immunoSEQ multiplex PCR, the TCRdb table keeps only in-frame clones and is missing some. The sample includes just under 550,000 clones, roughly 74% of them seen just once. These sequences were also reported in another study, on human thymus T cells.

Material: thymocytes. The receptors derive from a boy under two years old with a congenital heart defect.

This clone has only one observation. The V and J genes are TRBV6-6 and TRBJ1-1; 7 nucleotides align to TRBD1. CDR3 length: 15 residues. Germline CDR1 is MNHNY and CDR2 is SVGAGI (reference sequence). With V trimmed by 6 bases and J by 0 bases, 7 bases remained unmatched. The CDR3 DNA reads as TGTGCCAGCAGGCGGGACAGTTCCATGAACACTGAAGCTTTCTTT. Translation gives CASRRDSSMNTEAFF.

About this clone itself: At one of its ends the junction is not consistent with the germline gene, which may arise from a read error. The chain is built from TRBV30 and TRBJ1-4; weak D call: TRBD1 (6 bases). Germline V gene data show CDR1 as GTSNPN and CDR2 as SVGIG (reference sequence). This CDR3 comprises 11 residues. The CDR3 protein is CASSRGGLPVF. CDR3 DNA sequence: TGTGCCTCCTCACGGGGGGGGCTTCCCGTTTTT.

This chain uses TRBV28 with TRBJ1-4, with D unresolved. V lost 5 bases, J lost 7 bases, and 17 bases lay in between. The CDR3 is 15 amino acids. Germline values: CDR1 MDHEN, CDR2 SYDVKM. The CDR3 nucleotides are TGTGCCAGCAGTCACCGTTTGAGTGGGCTTGAAAAACTGTTTTTT. Translation gives CASSHRLSGLEKLFF.

CDR3 nucleotides: TGTGCCAGCTCACCACCGGGGGACAGGGGTCAAGAGACCCAGTACTTC. Its protein is CASSPPGDRGQETQYF. The rearrangement joins TRBV18 to TRBJ2-5; 10 bases align to TRBD1. Germline assignment: CDR1 KGHSH and CDR2 LQKENI. V was clipped by 0 bases and J by 2 bases; unmatched bases: 3. The CDR3 is 16 residues long.

This chain joins TRBV15 and TRBJ1-1; TRBD1 aligns across 7 bases. The germline gives CDR1 LNHNV, CDR2 YYDKDF (reference sequence). The CDR3 loop spans 21 amino acids. J was trimmed by 0 bases and V by 1 base; bases with no gene match: 20. The CDR3 spells CATSRGPLRDSHKGLNTEAFF. As DNA, the CDR3 is TGTGCCACCAGCAGAGGCCCTCTCCGGGACAGCCACAAAGGCCTGAACACTGAAGCTTTCTTT.

This chain links TRBV21-1 with TRBJ1-1. TRBV21-1 is shown as a pseudogene. The CDR3 covers 15 residues. DNA for the CDR3: TGTGCCAGCAGCCCCCGCTCAGCCCCTAGCACTGAAGCTTTCTTT. This translates into CASSPRSAPSTEAFF.